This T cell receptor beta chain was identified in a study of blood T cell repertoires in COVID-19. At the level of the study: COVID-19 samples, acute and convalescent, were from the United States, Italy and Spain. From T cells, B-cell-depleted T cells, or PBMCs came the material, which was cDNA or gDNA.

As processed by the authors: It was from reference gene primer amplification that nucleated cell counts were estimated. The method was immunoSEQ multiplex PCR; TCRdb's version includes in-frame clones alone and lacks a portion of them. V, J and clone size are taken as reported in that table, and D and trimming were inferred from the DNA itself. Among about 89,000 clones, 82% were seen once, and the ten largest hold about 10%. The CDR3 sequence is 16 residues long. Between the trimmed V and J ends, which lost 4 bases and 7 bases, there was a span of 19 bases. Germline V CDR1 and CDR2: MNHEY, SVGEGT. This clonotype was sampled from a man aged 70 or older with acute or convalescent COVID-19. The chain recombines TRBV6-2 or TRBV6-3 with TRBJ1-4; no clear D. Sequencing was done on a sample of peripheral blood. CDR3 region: CASSFIPGSSGEKLFF. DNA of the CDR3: TGTGCCAGCAGTTTTATTCCCGGGTCCTCGGGTGAAAAACTGTTTTTT.